Listed below are T cell receptor beta chains from one sample, sequenced in a study of OX40 agonist ivuxolimab in advanced cancers. Some clones are missing from TCRdb's copy, which holds only in-frame ones; the method was immunoSEQ multiplex PCR. The data show 70,000 to 80,000 clones, roughly 88% seen once. The sequencing used CD4+ or CD8+ T cells sorted from blood, collected in a trial of the OX40 agonist ivuxolimab. These receptors were obtained from an adult with an advanced solid tumor such as melanoma, head and neck, liver or kidney cancer. Each CDR3 is given with its conserved first and last residue. Fields, in order: V gene, J gene, CDR3 protein.

v_call: TRBV4-2; j_call: TRBJ2-7; cdr3_aa: CASSQGLDEQYF
v_call: TRBV5-1; j_call: TRBJ1-6; cdr3_aa: CASSFGTSGPLHF
v_call: TRBV18; j_call: TRBJ2-7; cdr3_aa: CASSPGERVVEQYF
v_call: TRBV7-2; j_call: TRBJ1-5; cdr3_aa: CASSLIGSGVFQPQHF
v_call: TRBV4-1; j_call: TRBJ2-5; cdr3_aa: CASSQVPTGFQETQYF
v_call: TRBV7-3; j_call: TRBJ2-3; cdr3_aa: CASSRGQGVADTQYF
v_call: TRBV7-2; j_call: TRBJ2-1; cdr3_aa: CASSLRTGEQFF
v_call: TRBV6-6; j_call: TRBJ2-5; cdr3_aa: CASRNTGETQYF
v_call: TRBV4-1; j_call: TRBJ1-2; cdr3_aa: CASSLLSGVGYGYTF
v_call: TRBV7-6; j_call: TRBJ2-4; cdr3_aa: CASSGDLGSLAKNIQYF
v_call: TRBV28; j_call: TRBJ2-6; cdr3_aa: CASSLGGSGANVLTF
v_call: TRBV25-1; j_call: TRBJ1-3; cdr3_aa: CASSEGQLSGNTIYF
v_call: TRBV27; j_call: TRBJ2-2; cdr3_aa: CASSFRREVGGELFF
v_call: TRBV29-1; j_call: TRBJ1-1; cdr3_aa: CSVGSRATITEAFF
v_call: TRBV4-1; j_call: TRBJ2-1; cdr3_aa: CASSQTTGGYNEQFF
v_call: TRBV28; j_call: TRBJ2-7; cdr3_aa: CASSQGGASGRYEQYF
v_call: TRBV14; j_call: TRBJ1-2; cdr3_aa: CASSRIGTGNGYTF
v_call: TRBV4-1; j_call: TRBJ1-3; cdr3_aa: CASSQGFDRTNGRNTIYF
v_call: TRBV7-9; j_call: TRBJ1-4; cdr3_aa: CASSLAGQAATNEKLFF
v_call: TRBV28; j_call: TRBJ1-2; cdr3_aa: CASSPNQGTGPNYGYTF
v_call: TRBV25-1; j_call: TRBJ2-1; cdr3_aa: CASSAVAGGHEQFF
v_call: TRBV25-1; j_call: TRBJ1-1; cdr3_aa: CASKSDRGRFTEAFF
v_call: TRBV2; j_call: TRBJ2-2; cdr3_aa: CASSEAQGHTGELFF
v_call: TRBV6-6; j_call: TRBJ2-1; cdr3_aa: CASSRLRTGRHNEQFF
v_call: TRBV6-5; j_call: TRBJ2-7; cdr3_aa: CASSPPGLAAEQYF
v_call: TRBV28; j_call: TRBJ2-5; cdr3_aa: CASSLSGTQYF
v_call: TRBV18; j_call: TRBJ2-1; cdr3_aa: CASSYLGAGVQFF
v_call: TRBV11-2; j_call: TRBJ1-2; cdr3_aa: CASSLVGGLGYGYTF
v_call: TRBV28; j_call: TRBJ1-4; cdr3_aa: CASSPAGSLLKKLFF
v_call: TRBV7-9; j_call: TRBJ1-1; cdr3_aa: CASSRGTEAGTEAFF
v_call: TRBV15; j_call: TRBJ2-7; cdr3_aa: CATSRDWASGSSYEQYF
v_call: TRBV5-1; j_call: TRBJ2-7; cdr3_aa: CASSLVRGLYEQYF
v_call: TRBV6-1; j_call: TRBJ2-2; cdr3_aa: CASSAGGLGAGELFF
v_call: TRBV5-1; j_call: TRBJ2-3; cdr3_aa: CASSLDLAGVTDTQYF
v_call: TRBV5-1; j_call: TRBJ2-5; cdr3_aa: CASSLGQLQETQYF
v_call: TRBV7-2; j_call: TRBJ2-3; cdr3_aa: CASSLQVGVTDTQYF
v_call: TRBV19; j_call: TRBJ1-2; cdr3_aa: CASSIESARGRYGYTF